The clone carrying this T cell receptor beta chain appeared a few times. Its target is unknown. The likely explanation is a read error, given a far larger clone one base away. The same CDR3 is also encoded by other DNA sequences in this sample. This entry comes from a study of cytomegalovirus exposure and HLA in healthy donors. Study-level background: Early released data comprised 80 million to 90 million unique TCRs from HLA-typed donors.

Study outcomes and limitations: Later analysis identified some 16,000 TCR beta sequences associated with HLA alleles, using a false discovery rate threshold of 0.05. The authors later found most CMV-associated TCR beta chains appeared HLA-restricted. Indistinguishability led to the exclusion of some V segments, TRBV6-2 and TRBV6-3 included.

Primers: 60 Vbeta forward and 13 Jbeta reverse. The method was immunoSEQ multiplex PCR; TCRdb's version includes in-frame clones alone and lacks a portion of them. The sample holds approximately 120,000 clones; 70% to 80% are singletons and the top ten take roughly 3.1%. The length of the CDR3 is 16 residues. Germline CDR1 is MRHNA and CDR2 is SNTAGT. The clonotype originates from a man aged 25 to 40 in good health and CMV-seronegative. Material for sequencing was PBMCs. The chain couples TRBV6-4 to TRBJ2-3; 14 nucleotides agree with TRBD2. CDR3 coding DNA: TGTGCCTGCAGTGACGGGACTAGCGGGGGTGCAGATACGCAGTATTTT. Translated: CACSDGTSGGADTQYF.